The 2 T cell receptor beta chains below all came from one sample that was sequenced in a study of control samples from healthy donors and cancer patients. Repertoires were generated with immunoSEQ multiplex PCR, while TCRdb's copy carries only in-frame clones and drops some. Among some 160,000 clones, 75% to 90% were seen once, and the ten largest hold around 4.7%. The sequenced material came from blood. The receptors here all came from a man aged 25 to 45 in good health.

This clone occurred a few times. This chain uses TRBV24-1 with TRBJ2-2, with D tentatively TRBD1 (6 bases). Germline V gene lookup returns CDR1 KGHDR and CDR2 SFDVKD. The CDR3 covers 15 residues. Trimming took off 5 bases at V and 3 bases at J, with 12 bases between the two ends. The CDR3 loop is CATSVRGTDTGELFF. CDR3 in DNA: TGTGCCACCAGTGTCAGGGGTACCGACACCGGGGAGCTGTTTTTT.

The rearrangement uses TRBV19 and TRBJ2-7, with 7 bases that match TRBD2. CDR3 length: 15 amino acids. The V gene's germline CDR1 is LNHDA and CDR2 SQIVND (reference sequence). Unmatched junction bases numbered 4, after V lost 1 base and J lost 1 base. CDR3 protein: CASSIAGGPSYEQYF. The CDR3 region has the DNA TGTGCCAGTAGTATAGCGGGGGGTCCTTCCTACGAGCAGTACTTC.